These T cell receptor beta chains were read from a single sample in a study of radiotherapy plus CTLA-4 blockade in lung cancer. Clones were read by immunoSEQ multiplex PCR, and TCRdb kept only the in-frame ones, dropping some. Of around 90,000 clones listed, about four fifths are singletons. This specimen was peripheral blood, taken from a patient treated with radiotherapy plus ipilimumab. These TCRs come from a human donor with non-small cell lung cancer that progressed on radiotherapy plus ipilimumab. The CDR3 runs from the conserved cysteine through the conserved F or W. D genes are given only for firm matches. Part of the rows lack a size; the others show once, few, many or a class for expanded clones.

v_call	clone_size	d_call	j_call	cdr3_aa	cdr3_nt
TRBV6-6	-	TRBD1	TRBJ1-6	CATVRDRPYNSPLHF	TGTGCCACCGTGAGGGACAGGCCCTATAATTCACCCCTCCACTTT
TRBV7-2	-	TRBD2	TRBJ2-7	CASSRDYSYEQYF	TGTGCCAGCAGCCGGGACTACTCCTACGAGCAGTACTTC
TRBV7-2	-	TRBD1	TRBJ1-3	CASSSGQGSSGNTIYF	TGTGCCAGCAGCTCGGGACAGGGCAGCTCTGGAAACACCATATATTTT
TRBV6-5	-	-	TRBJ2-7	CASSYLGTKDEQYF	TGTGCCAGCAGTTACCTCGGGACAAAGGACGAGCAGTACTTC
TRBV6-5	-	-	TRBJ1-5	CASSYDGNQPQHF	TGTGCCAGCAGTTACGACGGCAATCAGCCCCAGCATTTT
TRBV7-2	-	-	TRBJ2-7	CASSLVGRGYEQYF	TGTGCCAGCAGCTTAGTAGGTCGGGGGTACGAGCAGTACTTC
TRBV6-1	-	TRBD1	TRBJ2-7	CASRGGQAYEQYF	TGTGCCAGCAGGGGGGGACAGGCCTACGAGCAGTACTTC
TRBV6-1	-	-	TRBJ1-4	CASRVGTTNEKLFF	TGTGCCAGCAGGGTTGGAACAACTAATGAAAAACTGTTTTTT
TRBV10-2	-	-	TRBJ2-3	CATESTYTQYF	TGCGCCACCGAAAGCACTTATACGCAGTATTTT
TRBV7-6	-	TRBD1	TRBJ2-2	CASSQGQGTAGELFF	TGTGCCAGCAGCCAGGGACAGGGAACGGCCGGGGAGCTGTTTTTT
TRBV5-4	once	-	TRBJ2-1	CASSPNNEQFF	TGTGCCAGCAGCCCTAACAATGAGCAGTTCTTC
TRBV5-1	-	TRBD1	TRBJ1-5	CASRGGEGQPQHF	TGCGCCAGCCGAGGGGGCGAGGGTCAGCCCCAGCATTTT
TRBV9	-	-	TRBJ1-5	CASSAPPGANNQPQHF	TGTGCCAGCAGCGCCCCGCCAGGGGCCAACAATCAGCCCCAGCATTTT
TRBV28	few	-	TRBJ1-5	CATLPNSNQPQHF	TGTGCCACCCTCCCGAATAGCAATCAGCCCCAGCATTTT
TRBV29-1	-	-	TRBJ1-2	CSVDSSNYGYTF	TGCAGCGTGGACAGTTCTAACTATGGCTACACCTTC
TRBV11-2	-	TRBD2	TRBJ2-1	CASSPGTSGGLRQFF	TGTGCCAGCAGCCCCGGGACTAGCGGTGGCCTGCGGCAGTTCTTC
TRBV11-2	-	TRBD1	TRBJ2-1	CASSSTGQGGEQFF	TGTGCCAGCAGCTCAACGGGACAGGGAGGGGAGCAGTTCTTC
TRBV7-8	medium-sized	-	TRBJ1-2	CASSLNWGSVETF	TGTGCCAGCAGCTTAAATTGGGGCAGCGTTGAAACCTTC
TRBV5-1	-	TRBD2	TRBJ2-7	CASSLVSGNSYEQYF	TGCGCCAGCAGCCTAGTCAGCGGGAACTCCTACGAGCAGTACTTC
TRBV9	-	-	TRBJ2-1	CASSGGRGSYNEQFF	TGTGCCAGCAGCGGGGGCCGTGGCTCCTACAATGAGCAGTTCTTC
TRBV7-9	-	TRBD1	TRBJ1-1	CASSLGTGYFPKSFF	TGTGCCAGCAGCTTAGGGACAGGGTATTTTCCGAAATCTTTCTTT
TRBV4-1	-	TRBD1	TRBJ1-3	CASGRAGTGARSGNTIYF	TGCGCCAGCGGGCGGGCCGGGACAGGGGCCAGGTCTGGAAACACCATATATTTT
TRBV18	few	-	TRBJ2-7	CASSPATREQYF	TGTGCCAGCTCACCGGCTACGAGGGAGCAGTACTTC
TRBV9	-	-	TRBJ1-5	CASSSDGGVGNQPQHF	TGTGCCAGCAGCTCTGACGGGGGGGTAGGCAATCAGCCCCAGCATTTT
TRBV5-8	few	-	TRBJ1-6	CASSQQLPNSPLHF	TGTGCCAGCAGCCAACAGCTACCTAATTCACCCCTCCACTTT
TRBV4-3	once	TRBD2	TRBJ2-7	CASSQGLAGGNEQYF	TGCGCCAGCAGCCAGGGACTAGCGGGAGGCAACGAGCAGTACTTC
TRBV4-2	few	-	TRBJ1-2	CASSQEGGGLAGYTF	TGTGCCAGCAGCCAAGAAGGTGGGGGGCTAGCGGGCTACACCTTC
TRBV7-9	-	-	TRBJ2-1	CASSPRGEGNEQFF	TGTGCCAGCAGCCCCAGGGGCGAGGGAAATGAGCAGTTCTTC
TRBV19	-	-	TRBJ2-4	CASSWGHDAKNIQYF	TGTGCCAGTAGCTGGGGACACGACGCCAAAAACATTCAGTACTTC
TRBV9	-	-	TRBJ2-7	CASSPGTVLYEQYF	TGTGCCAGCAGCCCCGGGACGGTTCTCTACGAGCAGTACTTC
TRBV29-1	-	-	TRBJ2-1	CSVEENRFGPSYNEQFF	TGCAGCGTTGAAGAAAACCGCTTCGGCCCGAGCTACAATGAGCAGTTCTTC
TRBV5-6	-	-	TRBJ2-3	CASRSTDTQYF	TGTGCCAGTAGAAGCACAGATACGCAGTATTTT
TRBV4-2	-	-	TRBJ1-1	CASSQELAANTEAFF	TGTGCCAGCAGCCAAGAGTTGGCGGCGAACACTGAAGCTTTCTTT
TRBV7-9	-	-	TRBJ2-3	CASSLGSGPRDTQYF	TGTGCCAGCAGCTTAGGATCAGGGCCCCGAGATACGCAGTATTTT
TRBV9	-	TRBD2	TRBJ2-1	CASSPRTSGGNEQFF	TGTGCCAGCAGCCCACGGACTAGCGGAGGGAATGAGCAGTTCTTC
TRBV6-6	once	TRBD2	TRBJ2-5	CASSTGLAEETQYF	TGTGCCAGCAGTACCGGACTAGCGGAAGAGACCCAGTACTTC
TRBV10-3	-	TRBD1	TRBJ1-5	CAIGQGGGNQPQHF	TGTGCCATAGGACAGGGTGGGGGCAATCAGCCCCAGCATTTT
TRBV7-2	-	TRBD2	TRBJ2-3	CASSYGGGRGTDTQYF	TGTGCCAGCAGCTATGGGGGCGGGAGGGGCACAGATACGCAGTATTTT
TRBV5-4	-	TRBD1	TRBJ2-7	CASSLVGQGGNEQYF	TGTGCCAGCAGCTTGGTGGGACAGGGGGGCAACGAGCAGTACTTC
TRBV27	-	-	TRBJ1-1	CASSFDLRNTEAFF	TGTGCCAGCAGTTTCGACCTCAGGAACACTGAAGCTTTCTTT
TRBV19	-	-	TRBJ1-5	CASSREYSNQPQHF	TGTGCCAGTAGTAGAGAGTATAGCAATCAGCCCCAGCATTTT
TRBV7-3	-	-	TRBJ2-2	CASQGGTGELFF	TGTGCCAGCCAGGGAGGCACCGGGGAGCTGTTTTTT
TRBV5-1	-	-	TRBJ1-2	CASSLWQGADGYTF	TGCGCCAGCAGCTTGTGGCAGGGCGCGGATGGCTACACCTTC
TRBV27	-	-	TRBJ2-5	CASSSYRLREAQETQYF	TGTGCCAGCAGTTCCTACCGGCTTAGGGAGGCCCAAGAGACCCAGTACTTC
TRBV5-8	-	-	TRBJ1-3	CASSLERASSSGNTIYF	TGTGCCAGCAGCTTGGAAAGGGCCTCGAGCTCTGGAAACACCATATATTTT
TRBV18	-	TRBD1	TRBJ1-1	CASSPASGQVGTEAFF	TGTGCCAGCTCACCAGCCTCGGGACAGGTAGGTACTGAAGCTTTCTTT
TRBV29-1	-	-	TRBJ1-4	CSVSKGLNQKLFF	TGCAGCGTTTCGAAGGGGCTTAATCAAAAACTGTTTTTT
TRBV2	-	TRBD1	TRBJ1-2	CASAPGTGEWNGYTF	TGTGCCAGCGCCCCCGGGACAGGGGAATGGAATGGCTACACCTTC
TRBV4-3	-	-	TRBJ2-1	CASSQDWGRAGLNEQFF	TGCGCCAGCAGCCAAGATTGGGGCCGGGCGGGCCTGAATGAGCAGTTCTTC
TRBV6-1	-	-	TRBJ2-7	CASRGEGANYYEQYF	TGTGCCAGCAGGGGGGAGGGGGCCAACTACTACGAGCAGTACTTC
TRBV5-6	few	TRBD1	TRBJ1-1	CATSNRGAFEAFF	TGTGCCACCTCGAACAGGGGGGCTTTTGAAGCTTTCTTT
TRBV27	-	-	TRBJ2-7	CASSLTGTGSYEQYF	TGTGCCAGCAGTTTAACCGGGACGGGATCCTACGAGCAGTACTTC
TRBV6-4	-	TRBD1	TRBJ1-5	CASRGTGNLYQPQHF	TGTGCCAGCAGGGGGACAGGGAATTTGTATCAGCCCCAGCATTTT